The source of this TCR beta chain is a study of cytomegalovirus exposure and HLA in healthy donors. As for the study in general: Counted in an early data release were about 86 million unique TCRs from HLA-typed donors. Findings and limits, study-wide: It was shown in a later analysis that HLA-associated TCR beta chains were more clonally expanded than other, equally common chains. The authors later linked a missense DCLRE1C variant to TCR beta V- and J-gene trimming.

The primer mix had 60 Vbeta and 13 Jbeta primers. Profiling relied on immunoSEQ multiplex PCR, and the TCRdb table lists in-frame clones only, not all of them. Of 250,000 to 350,000 clones listed, under 90% are singletons. This CDR3 comprises 18 residues. Germline V gene lookup returns CDR1 SEHNR and CDR2 FQNEAQ (reference sequence). Nominally healthy donors provided the samples, though records likely missed some immune exposures. As concerns this clone: Antigen unknown. A junction end diverges from the germline sequence, so it may reflect a read error.

The material sequenced was PBMCs. The V call is TRBV7-9, the J call TRBJ1-2, with 10 bases that match TRBD1. The sequence was obtained from a girl aged 2-10 years in good health and CMV-seronegative. The CDR3 DNA is TGTTCCAGCCGGGGCCTTTTCGACAGGGGGCAATCGGACTATGGCTACACCTTC. It is translated as CSSRGLFDRGQSDYGYTF.